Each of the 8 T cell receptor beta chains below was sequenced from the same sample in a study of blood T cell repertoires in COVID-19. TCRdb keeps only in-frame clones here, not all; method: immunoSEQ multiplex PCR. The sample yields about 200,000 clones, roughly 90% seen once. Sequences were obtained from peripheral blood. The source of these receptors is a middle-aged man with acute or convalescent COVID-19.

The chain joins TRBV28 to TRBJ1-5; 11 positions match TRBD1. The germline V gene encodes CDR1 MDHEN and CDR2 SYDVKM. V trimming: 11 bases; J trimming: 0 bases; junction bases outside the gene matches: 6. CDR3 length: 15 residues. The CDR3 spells CAGRGTGGSNQPQHF. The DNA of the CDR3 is TGTGCCGGCCGCGGGACAGGGGGTAGCAATCAGCCCCAGCATTTT.

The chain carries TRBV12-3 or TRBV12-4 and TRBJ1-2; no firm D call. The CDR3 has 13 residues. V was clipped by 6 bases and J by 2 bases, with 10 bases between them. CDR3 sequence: CASSFRPNYGYTF. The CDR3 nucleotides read TGTGCCAGCAGCTTCAGGCCAAACTATGGCTACACCTTC.

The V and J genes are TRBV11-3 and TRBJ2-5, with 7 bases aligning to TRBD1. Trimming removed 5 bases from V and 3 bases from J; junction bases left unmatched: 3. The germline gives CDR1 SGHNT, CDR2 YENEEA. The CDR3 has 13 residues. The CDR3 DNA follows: TGTGCCAGCAGCCCCGGACAGGAAGAGACCCAGTACTTC. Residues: CASSPGQEETQYF.

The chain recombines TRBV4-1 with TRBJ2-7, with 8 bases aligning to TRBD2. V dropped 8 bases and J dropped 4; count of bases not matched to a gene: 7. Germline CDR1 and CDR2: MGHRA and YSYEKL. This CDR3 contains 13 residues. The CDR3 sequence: CASAPAGGYEQYF. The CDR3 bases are TGCGCCAGCGCACCTGCGGGGGGTTACGAGCAGTACTTC.

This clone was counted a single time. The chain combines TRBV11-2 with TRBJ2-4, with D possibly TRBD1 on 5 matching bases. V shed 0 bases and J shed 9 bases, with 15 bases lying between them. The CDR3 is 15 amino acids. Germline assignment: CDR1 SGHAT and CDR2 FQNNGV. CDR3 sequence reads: CASSLDLADSTIQYF. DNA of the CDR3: TGTGCCAGCAGCTTAGATTTAGCCGACAGTACCATTCAGTACTTC.

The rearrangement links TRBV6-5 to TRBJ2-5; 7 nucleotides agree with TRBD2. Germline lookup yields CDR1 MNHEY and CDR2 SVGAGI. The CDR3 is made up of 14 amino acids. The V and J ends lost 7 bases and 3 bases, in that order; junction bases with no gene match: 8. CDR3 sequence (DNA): TGTGCCAGCACCGTTGCCCGGGGGGAAGAGACCCAGTACTTC. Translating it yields CASTVARGEETQYF.

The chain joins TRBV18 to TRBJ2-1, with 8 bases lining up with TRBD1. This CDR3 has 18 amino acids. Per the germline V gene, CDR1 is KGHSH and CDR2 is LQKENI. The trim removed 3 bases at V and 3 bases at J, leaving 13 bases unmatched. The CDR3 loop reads CASSPGAPDRGNYNEQFF. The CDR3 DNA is TGTGCCAGCTCACCCGGTGCGCCCGACAGGGGTAACTACAATGAGCAGTTCTTC.

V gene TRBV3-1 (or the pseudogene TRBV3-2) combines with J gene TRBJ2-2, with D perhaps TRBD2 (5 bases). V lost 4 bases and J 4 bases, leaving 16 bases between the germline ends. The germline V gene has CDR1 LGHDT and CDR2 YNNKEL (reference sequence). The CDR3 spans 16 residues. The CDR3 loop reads CASSPTTVGSTGELFF. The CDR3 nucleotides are TGTGCCAGCAGCCCCACGACGGTAGGGAGCACCGGGGAGCTGTTTTTT.